This T cell receptor beta chain was sequenced during a study of somatic mutations in cytotoxic T cells in rheumatoid arthritis. In the study overall: Immediately following diagnosis and ahead of any treatment, patient blood (around 28 ml EDTA) was drawn.

Findings of the study overall: For rheumatoid arthritis patients, the slight TRBV07 underrepresentation lacked multiple-comparison adjustment. Any difference in CD8+ T-cell clonality between patients who had rheumatoid arthritis and healthy controls who were age-matched was not statistically significant. Some patients, about an eighth of the roughly 65, had a largest CD8+ clone that exceeded 20% of CD8+ cells.

Details on this clone: Its specificity is unknown.

V dropped 5 bases and J dropped 0; count of bases not matched to a gene: 5. The CDR3 totals 16 residues. The V gene's germline CDR1 is SEHNR and CDR2 FQNEAQ (reference sequence). Profiling relied on immunoSEQ multiplex PCR, and the TCRdb table lists in-frame clones only, not all of them. The top ten clones hold 11% to 15% of a sample with approximately 19,000 clones, 70% to 90% of them seen once. The clonotype originates from an adult with rheumatoid arthritis. The sequenced sample consisted of CD8+ T cells sorted from blood. The chain recombines TRBV7-9 with TRBJ2-2; 8 bases line up with TRBD1. CDR3 sequence: CASSPRQGSNTGELFF. Written as DNA, the CDR3 is TGTGCCAGCAGCCCGCGACAGGGGTCGAACACCGGGGAGCTGTTTTTT.